The 32 T cell receptor beta chains presented below share a single source sample, sequenced in a study of blood T cell repertoires in COVID-19. The protocol was immunoSEQ multiplex PCR, while the TCRdb copy is restricted to in-frame clones and leaves out a portion. Of over 200,000 clones detected, approximately 90% appear once; the ten largest clones hold less than 3.5%. Sequenced: peripheral blood. The receptors were gathered from a man aged 30 to 45 with COVID-19, enrolled during active disease.

CDR3 in DNA: TGCGCCAGCAGCTTTACAGGGGTCACTGAAGCTTTCTTT. It specifies CASSFTGVTEAFF. The chain combines TRBV5-1 with TRBJ1-1; 7 bases align to TRBD1. CDR3 length: 13 residues. V was pared by 2 bases and J by 4 bases, with 2 bases of the junction left unmatched. Per germline, CDR1 SGHRS and CDR2 YFSETQ.

The chain is built from TRBV4-1 and TRBJ1-5, with D unclear. The V and J ends lost 0 bases and 2 bases respectively, with 11 bases between them. The CDR3 loop spans 16 amino acids. CDR1 and CDR2 from the germline V gene are MGHRA and YSYEKL. The CDR3 is CASSQDDGEGNQPQHF. CDR3 DNA sequence: TGCGCCAGCAGCCAAGATGACGGGGAAGGCAATCAGCCCCAGCATTTT.

This chain joins TRBV4-1 and TRBJ1-4; tentatively, D is TRBD1 (6 bases). Germline V gives CDR1 MGHRA, CDR2 YSYEKL. CDR3 length equals 14 residues. V was trimmed by 3 bases and J by 2 bases, leaving 7 bases between them. In nucleotides, the CDR3 is TGCGCCAGCAGCCAGGGACACACTAATGAAAAACTGTTTTTT. Protein sequence: CASSQGHTNEKLFF.

This chain uses TRBV6-1 with TRBJ1-2; D possibly corresponds to TRBD1 (5 bases). This CDR3 region has 15 residues. V lost 0 bases and J lost 7, with 15 bases in between. Germline lookup yields CDR1 MNHNS and CDR2 SASEGT. The CDR3 protein is CASSEARSGSGGYTF. The CDR3 DNA sequence: TGTGCCAGCAGTGAAGCGCGGTCAGGGTCAGGTGGCTACACCTTC.

This clone was seen just once. CDR3 residues: CASSHGRGLAGNTDTQYF. DNA for the CDR3: TGTGCCAGCAGCCATGGGAGGGGACTAGCGGGGAACACAGATACGCAGTATTTT. The chain uses TRBV7-9 and TRBJ2-3, with 13 bases fitting TRBD2. Germline V gene data show CDR1 as SEHNR and CDR2 as FQNEAQ (reference sequence). This CDR3 region has 18 residues. Trimming cost V 5 bases and J 2 bases; bases outside gene matches: 10.

The rearrangement links TRBV4-2 to TRBJ2-1; 9 nucleotides line up with TRBD2. CDR3 length: 16 amino acids. With 0 bases clipped from V and 4 bases from J, the junction kept 4 bases outside the gene matches. The germline CDR1 and CDR2 sequences are LGHNA and YNFKEQ. CDR3 coding DNA: TGTGCCAGCAGCCAAGAACTAGCGGGCGAATACAATGAGCAGTTCTTC. Its translation is CASSQELAGEYNEQFF.

This chain uses TRBV9 with TRBJ2-7; 9 bases line up with TRBD1. CDR3 length equals 17 residues. V was pared by 3 bases and J by 4 bases, with 14 bases of the junction left unmatched. Germline V CDR1 and CDR2: SGDLS, YYNGEE. CDR3 protein: CASSANHRTGENYEQYF. CDR3 nucleotide sequence: TGTGCCAGCAGCGCCAACCATCGGACAGGGGAGAATTACGAGCAGTACTTC.

The chain links TRBV28 to TRBJ1-2, with TRBD1 matching 9 bases. Germline CDR1 MDHEN, CDR2 SYDVKM. J gave up 2 bases and V 5 bases, and 3 bases lay outside the gene matches. The CDR3 is made up of 14 amino acids. The CDR3: CASSTGGTNYGYTF. Written as DNA, the CDR3 is TGTGCCAGCAGTACAGGGGGCACCAACTATGGCTACACCTTC.

The chain combines TRBV28 with TRBJ1-2; D is possibly TRBD1 (6 bases). There are 16 residues in the CDR3. The germline V and J ends were trimmed by 5 bases and 8 bases, with 24 bases remaining between them. The germline V gene encodes CDR1 MDHEN and CDR2 SYDVKM. The CDR3 here is CASSAVGQPLLEGYTF. The CDR3 bases are TGTGCCAGCAGTGCCGTCGGACAGCCACTCTTGGAAGGCTACACCTTC.

This clone turned up a few times. The V call is TRBV19, the J call TRBJ2-7; the match to TRBD2 covers 16 bases. Losses at the gene ends were 5 bases for V and 2 bases for J; bases not matched to a gene: 6. CDR3 size: 17 residues. In germline, CDR1 is LNHDA, CDR2 SQIVND (reference sequence). The CDR3 region has the DNA TGTGCCAGTAGTCCCCAGGGACTAGCGGGGGGGCCCTACGAGCAGTACTTC. Translated: CASSPQGLAGGPYEQYF.

J is TRBJ2-7 and V is TRBV2; 10 bases match TRBD1. Unmatched junction bases numbered 10, after V lost 4 bases and J lost 4 bases. This CDR3 region has 16 residues. Germline CDR1 SNHLY, CDR2 FYNNEI. In DNA form, the CDR3 reads TGTGCCAGCAGTGCGCCGGGTGGGACAGGGGCGTACGAGCAGTACTTC. Its protein is CASSAPGGTGAYEQYF.

The rearrangement links TRBV5-6 to TRBJ1-1, with a weak D call TRBD1 (5 bases). The V end was cut by 1 base, the J end by 1 base, with 11 bases between. The CDR3 contains 15 residues. The germline V gene encodes CDR1 SGHDT and CDR2 YYEEEE. The chain's CDR3 is CASSLLGGQNTEAFF. For the CDR3, the DNA is TGTGCCAGCAGCTTGCTCGGGGGTCAGAACACTGAAGCTTTCTTT.

V gene TRBV15 combines with J gene TRBJ2-7, with D possibly TRBD2 on 6 matching bases. The germline CDR1 and CDR2 sequences are LNHNV and YYDKDF (reference sequence). This CDR3 region has 17 residues. Between the trimmed V and J ends, which lost 0 bases and 0 bases, there was a span of 15 bases. CDR3 DNA sequence: TGTGCCACCAGCAGAGATACCGGGGGAACCCTCTCCTACGAGCAGTACTTC. It is translated as CATSRDTGGTLSYEQYF.

V gene TRBV18 combines with J gene TRBJ1-1; no firm D call. CDR1 KGHSH and CDR2 LQKENI come from the germline V gene. The CDR3 totals 13 residues. Trimming took off 3 bases at V and 7 bases at J, with 12 bases between the two ends. Here the CDR3 DNA reads TGTGCCAGCTCACCTTTGCAGGATCGTGAAGCTTTCTTT. Protein product: CASSPLQDREAFF.

This chain links TRBV18 with TRBJ2-1, with 10 bases aligning to TRBD1. The V gene's germline CDR1 is KGHSH and CDR2 LQKENI. V shed 6 bases, J shed 8 bases, and the junction held 7 bases outside the gene matches. The CDR3 is made up of 14 amino acids. The CDR3 sequence: CASSLDRGPDEQFF. The DNA for the CDR3 is TGTGCCAGCTCCCTCGACAGGGGGCCCGATGAGCAGTTCTTC. Together with reference TRBV18 and TRBJ2-1, the CDR3 gives the full variable domain: NAGVMQNPRHLVRRRGQEARLRCSPMKGHSHVYWYRQLPEEGLKFMVYLQKENIIDESGMPKERFSAEFPKEGPSILRIQQVVRGDSAAYFCASSLDRGPDEQFFGPGTRLTVL.

The V call is TRBV9, the J call TRBJ2-3; tentative D call: TRBD1 (6 bases). The germline gives CDR1 SGDLS, CDR2 YYNGEE. CDR3 length equals 16 residues. V was trimmed by 0 bases and J by 2 bases, leaving 13 bases between them. This CDR3 is CASSVVGGPHTDTQYF. The CDR3 region has the DNA TGTGCCAGCAGCGTAGTAGGGGGTCCCCACACAGATACGCAGTATTTT.

The rearrangement links TRBV5-4 to TRBJ2-7, with D possibly being TRBD1 (6 bases). This CDR3 comprises 15 residues. Trimming left V 1 base short and J 3 bases short, with 14 bases between. In germline, CDR1 is SGHNT, CDR2 YYREEE (reference sequence). The CDR3 DNA follows: TGTGCCAGCAGCTTGTCAACAGGGTTATTCTACGAGCAGTACTTC. It specifies CASSLSTGLFYEQYF.

The chain joins TRBV29-1 to TRBJ2-7, with 13 bases lining up with TRBD2. From germline, CDR1 is SQVTM and CDR2 ANQGSEA. The CDR3 covers 15 residues. The junction had 6 bases not matched to a gene; V was cut back by 0 bases and J by 7 bases. CDR3 sequence (DNA): TGCAGCGTTGAAGATGGGACTAGCGGGATTGTAGAGCAGTACTTC. As protein: CSVEDGTSGIVEQYF.

The J gene is TRBJ2-1, the V gene TRBV7-3; D remains ambiguous. The CDR3 spans 15 residues. Germline values: CDR1 SGHTA, CDR2 FQGTGA. Trimming pared 6 bases from V and 5 bases from J, leaving 17 bases between. The CDR3 sequence: CASRAAFSVHNEQFF. In DNA form, the CDR3 reads TGTGCCAGCAGGGCTGCCTTTTCAGTTCACAATGAGCAGTTCTTC.

The chain combines TRBV9 with TRBJ2-7; 10 bases agree with TRBD2. J gave up 2 bases and V 3 bases, and 5 bases lay outside the gene matches. CDR3 length: 15 amino acids. The germline gives CDR1 SGDLS, CDR2 YYNGEE. For the CDR3, the DNA is TGTGCCAGCAGCGAGGGACTAGCGCTTGCCTACGAGCAGTACTTC. Its protein product is CASSEGLALAYEQYF.

The V and J genes are TRBV4-1 and TRBJ1-2; TRBD1 agrees at 8 bases. J was trimmed by 3 bases and V by 4 bases; bases with no gene match: 4. CDR3 length equals 14 residues. Germline CDR1 reads MGHRA; CDR2 reads YSYEKL. The CDR3 nucleotides are TGCGCCAGCAGCCTTTTACAGGGGGACTATGGCTACACCTTC. It yields the protein CASSLLQGDYGYTF.

V is TRBV5-4 and J is TRBJ2-3, with 8 bases matching TRBD1. Germline values: CDR1 SGHNT, CDR2 YYREEE (reference sequence). The CDR3 is 14 amino acids. V shed 3 bases and J 7 bases; nucleotides not matched to a gene: 7. CDR3 DNA: TGTGCCAGCAGCTCCCCAGGGGGCGCAAATACGCAGTATTTT. Translating it yields CASSSPGGANTQYF.

The gene calls are TRBV6-4 and TRBJ1-1; perhaps TRBD1 as D (6 bases). Germline-derived CDR1 and CDR2 are MRHNA and SNTAGT. The CDR3 runs 15 residues. Trimming shortened V by 6 bases and J by 5 bases, and 19 bases separated the two germline ends. Here the CDR3 reads CASRRDRYEQTEAFF. CDR3 DNA sequence: TGTGCCAGCAGAAGAGACAGGTATGAACAGACTGAAGCTTTCTTT.

The chain has TRBV18 and TRBJ2-1; possible D gene TRBD2, 7 bases. The germline gives CDR1 KGHSH, CDR2 LQKENI. This CDR3 has 15 amino acids. The ends were cut back, 3 bases at V and 7 bases at J, with 16 bases in the middle. The CDR3 DNA is TGTGCCAGCTCACCGAACTCGGGGGGCCGAAATGAGCAGTTCTTC. Its translation is CASSPNSGGRNEQFF.

J is TRBJ2-1 and V is TRBV9; TRBD2 matches 11 bases. The J segment lost 7 bases and the V segment lost 7 bases, leaving 7 bases of the junction unmatched. In germline, CDR1 is SGDLS, CDR2 YYNGEE. This CDR3 has 14 residues. CDR3 region: CASSVAGGRNEQFF. The CDR3 nucleotides read TGTGCCAGCTCGGTAGCGGGAGGGAGGAATGAGCAGTTCTTC.

The chain uses TRBV19 and TRBJ1-1; 7 bases are a match to TRBD1. This CDR3 contains 15 residues. Germline CDR1 reads LNHDA; CDR2 reads SQIVND (reference sequence). The ends lost 8 bases at V and 2 bases at J; junction bases unmatched: 11. The DNA for the CDR3 is TGTGCCAGTCGAACACGGGGACAGCAAAACACTGAAGCTTTCTTT. Its protein is CASRTRGQQNTEAFF.

This clone was observed a handful of times. The chain uses TRBV5-4 and TRBJ2-7; D is perhaps TRBD1 (5 bases). V was trimmed by 4 bases and J by 7 bases, leaving 18 bases between them. CDR3 length equals 14 residues. Germline V gene sequence: CDR1 SGHNT, CDR2 YYREEE (reference sequence). CDR3 sequence: CASSRQGSSREQYF. DNA for the CDR3: TGTGCCAGCAGCCGGCAGGGATCGTCTAGAGAGCAGTACTTC.

V is TRBV15 and J is TRBJ2-7; 9 bases align to TRBD1. With V trimmed by 2 bases and J by 3 bases, 14 bases remained unmatched. CDR1 LNHNV and CDR2 YYDKDF come from the germline V gene (reference sequence). The CDR3 has 18 residues. As DNA, the CDR3 is TGTGCCACCAGCAGAATTGTCCTACAGGGGGCGACGAACTACGAGCAGTACTTC. Protein: CATSRIVLQGATNYEQYF. Looking up the rest from reference TRBV15 and TRBJ2-7 gives the full variable domain: DAMVIQNPRYQVTQFGKPVTLSCSQTLNHNVMYWYQQKSSQAPKLLFHYYDKDFNNEADTPDNFQSRRPNTSFCFLDIRSPGLGDTAMYLCATSRIVLQGATNYEQYFGPGTRLTVT.

The chain carries TRBV19 and TRBJ1-1; weak D call: TRBD1 (6 bases). Germline V gives CDR1 LNHDA, CDR2 SQIVND (reference sequence). The CDR3 spans 15 residues. Between the trimmed V and J ends, which lost 5 bases and 1 base, there was a span of 14 bases. The CDR3 region is CASSPSGEANTEAFF. In DNA form, the CDR3 reads TGTGCCAGTAGTCCCTCAGGGGAAGCGAACACTGAAGCTTTCTTT.

The chain joins TRBV15 to TRBJ2-7; D is ambiguous. The CDR3 is made up of 13 amino acids. Trimming cost V 4 bases and J 0 bases, with 7 bases left between them. The V gene's germline CDR1 is LNHNV and CDR2 YYDKDF (reference sequence). CDR3 in DNA: TGTGCCACCAGCACCTCACACTCCTACGAGCAGTACTTC. Its translation is CATSTSHSYEQYF.

The V call is TRBV5-4, the J call TRBJ2-2; the match to TRBD1 covers 9 bases. Germline V gene lookup returns CDR1 SGHNT and CDR2 YYREEE (reference sequence). The CDR3 contains 15 residues. V trimming: 0 bases; J trimming: 5 bases; junction bases outside the gene matches: 2. The CDR3 DNA sequence: TGTGCCAGCAGCTTGGTGGACAGGGGTACCGGGGAGCTGTTTTTT. This codes for CASSLVDRGTGELFF.

The chain uses TRBV28 and TRBJ1-3; possible D gene TRBD1, 5 bases. CDR3 length: 15 residues. In germline, CDR1 is MDHEN, CDR2 SYDVKM. V lost 5 bases and J lost 2, with 13 bases in between. This CDR3 reads CASSRGTGAGNTIYF. CDR3 nucleotide sequence: TGTGCCAGCAGTCGCGGAACGGGGGCTGGAAACACCATATATTTT.